The sequence of this TCR beta chain was determined in a study of blood T cell repertoires in COVID-19. Looking at the study overall: Sources were T cells, B-cell-depleted T cells, or PBMCs; the material itself was cDNA or gDNA.

V shed 5 bases and J shed 4 bases, with 11 bases lying between them. This CDR3 is 13 amino acids long. Authors' data handling: Scientists estimated how many nucleated cells there were by amplifying reference gene primers. Profiled with immunoSEQ multiplex PCR; TCRdb holds only in-frame clones, not every one. V and J calls and clone size are as listed in that table; D and trimming were resolved from the DNA. The data contain around 150,000 clones, under 80% of them singletons. J is TRBJ2-5 and V is TRBV12-3 or TRBV12-4; D is undetermined. The receptor's source is a man in his sixties or seventies with acute or convalescent COVID-19. Sequenced: peripheral blood. This CDR3 reads CASSLRHGETQYF. Written as DNA, the CDR3 is TGTGCCAGCAGTCTTAGACACGGAGAGACCCAGTACTTC.